One sample yielded the 28 T cell receptor beta chains listed below, sequenced in a study of blood T cell repertoires in COVID-19. Assay: immunoSEQ multiplex PCR; the TCRdb copy retains only in-frame clones and omits some. The sample includes 180,000 or so clones, approximately 88% seen only once; the top ten take approximately 6.7%. Material for sequencing was peripheral blood. The receptors come from a man aged 35 to 55 with acute or convalescent COVID-19.

V is TRBV30 and J is TRBJ1-3; D is ambiguous. Trimming removed 0 bases from V and 0 bases from J, with 6 bases in between. From germline, CDR1 is GTSNPN and CDR2 SVGIG (reference sequence). This CDR3 has 14 residues. The CDR3, as DNA: TGTGCCTGGAGTGTACACAGCTCTGGAAACACCATATATTTT. Residues: CAWSVHSSGNTIYF.

The gene calls are TRBV30 and TRBJ2-3; D perhaps matches TRBD2 (5 bases). V lost 1 base and J 4 bases, leaving 9 bases between the germline ends. Germline V CDR1 and CDR2: GTSNPN, SVGIG (reference sequence). The CDR3 runs 13 residues. The CDR3 nucleotides are TGTGCCTGGAGTGGGGTGGGAGCAGATACGCAGTATTTT. It is translated as CAWSGVGADTQYF.

The chain combines TRBV2 with TRBJ1-1, with unresolved D. The germline CDR1 and CDR2 sequences are SNHLY and FYNNEI. This CDR3 region has 16 residues. V gave up 6 bases and J gave up 0 bases, with 17 bases separating them. CDR3 amino acids: CASRTPRAGLNTEAFF. For the CDR3, the DNA is TGTGCCAGCAGGACCCCGAGGGCCGGTCTGAACACTGAAGCTTTCTTT.

V usage is TRBV10-1 and J usage is TRBJ2-2; D may be TRBD1 (5 bases). This CDR3 is 16 amino acids long. Germline values: CDR1 WNHNN, CDR2 SYGVQD (reference sequence). Between the trimmed V and J ends, which lost 4 bases and 0 bases, there was a span of 12 bases. The CDR3 sequence: CASSVLRQTNTGELFF. The CDR3 DNA reads as TGCGCCAGCAGTGTGCTCCGACAGACGAACACCGGGGAGCTGTTTTTT.

CDR3 DNA: TGTGCCAGCAGCGGCGGGGGAGCCACAGATACGCAGTATTTT. Its protein product is CASSGGGATDTQYF. This chain links TRBV9 with TRBJ2-3; 7 bases agree with TRBD2. CDR3 length: 14 residues. J lost 2 bases, V lost 3 bases, and 3 bases had no gene match. The germline gives CDR1 SGDLS, CDR2 YYNGEE.

This rearrangement joins TRBV19 to TRBJ2-4; D possibly corresponds to TRBD1 (6 bases). The germline V gene encodes CDR1 LNHDA and CDR2 SQIVND (reference sequence). This CDR3 is built from 13 residues. V lost 6 bases, J lost 3 bases, and 9 bases lay in between. As DNA, the CDR3 is TGTGCCAGTAGCGGGGACATCAAAAACATTCAGTACTTC. This encodes CASSGDIKNIQYF.

The chain joins TRBV19 to TRBJ1-5; TRBD1 matches 11 bases. The CDR3 has 14 amino acids. Germline V gives CDR1 LNHDA, CDR2 SQIVND (reference sequence). J gave up 5 bases and V 9 bases, and 6 bases lay outside the gene matches. CDR3 amino acids: CASHGTGGYQPQHF. In DNA form, the CDR3 reads TGTGCCAGCCATGGGACAGGGGGATATCAGCCCCAGCATTTT.

This sequence joins TRBV5-4 and TRBJ2-3; TRBD1 agrees at 10 bases. In germline, CDR1 is SGHNT, CDR2 YYREEE (reference sequence). V shed 1 base, J shed 1 base, and the junction held 6 bases outside the gene matches. The CDR3 length is 17 residues. The CDR3 sequence is CASSLWTGGPRTDTQYF. The CDR3, as DNA: TGTGCCAGCAGCTTGTGGACAGGGGGACCTCGCACAGATACGCAGTATTTT.

This chain connects TRBV5-1 to TRBJ1-6, with 8 bases matching TRBD1. With V trimmed by 7 bases and J by 0 bases, 6 bases remained unmatched. Germline CDR1 is SGHRS and CDR2 is YFSETQ. This CDR3 comprises 16 residues. CDR3 residues: CASSPDRASYNSPLHF. CDR3 nucleotides: TGCGCCAGCTCCCCGGACAGGGCCTCCTATAATTCACCCCTCCACTTT.

DNA for the CDR3: TGCAGCGTTGAAACCGGACGTTACAGGGAGACCCAGTACTTC. As protein: CSVETGRYRETQYF. This chain connects TRBV29-1 to TRBJ2-5; possible D gene TRBD1, 5 bases. This CDR3 spans 14 amino acids. V was pared by 2 bases and J by 5 bases, with 15 bases between. Germline loops: CDR1 SQVTM, CDR2 ANQGSEA.

In DNA, the CDR3 is TGTGCCAGTAGATTCCCGGGACAGGAGATGTCCTACGAGCAGTACTTC. This sequence encodes CASRFPGQEMSYEQYF. The V gene is TRBV3-1 (or the pseudogene TRBV3-2), the J gene TRBJ2-7; the match to TRBD1 covers 8 bases. The CDR3 loop spans 16 amino acids. Trimming cost V 9 bases and J 1 base; bases outside gene matches: 14. Germline assignment: CDR1 LGHDT and CDR2 YNNKEL (reference sequence).

The V and J genes are TRBV5-1 and TRBJ1-3; D uncertain. Trimming cost V 4 bases and J 2 bases, with 10 bases left between them. Germline V CDR1 and CDR2: SGHRS, YFSETQ. This CDR3 spans 14 amino acids. DNA of the CDR3: TGCGCCAGCAGCCCCCCGGCGGCTGGAAACACCATATATTTT. Its translation is CASSPPAAGNTIYF. The full variable domain, its missing parts supplied by reference TRBV5-1 and TRBJ1-3, is KAGVTQTPRYLIKTRGQQVTLSCSPISGHRSVSWYQQTPGQGLQFLFEYFSETQRNKGNFPGRFSGRQFSNSRSEMNVSTLELGDSALYLCASSPPAAGNTIYFGEGSWLTVV.

The chain combines TRBV7-2 with TRBJ2-2; 7 nucleotides line up with TRBD2. From germline, CDR1 is SGHTA and CDR2 FQGNSA. The length of the CDR3 is 13 residues. The V gene end was trimmed by 6 bases and the J gene end by 6 bases; junction bases not matched to a gene: 4. The CDR3 coding sequence is TGTGCCAGCAGATACACTAGCGCCGGGGAGCTGTTTTTT. Translating gives CASRYTSAGELFF.

The rearrangement joins TRBV2 to TRBJ2-6; 9 positions match TRBD1. Looked up from germline, CDR1 is SNHLY and CDR2 is FYNNEI. The CDR3 runs 19 residues. The V and J ends lost 7 bases and 1 base, in that order; junction bases with no gene match: 14. As DNA, the CDR3 is TGTGCCAGCAAATACAGGTTATTACAGGGGGCGTCTGGGGCCAACGTCCTGACTTTC. Amino acid sequence: CASKYRLLQGASGANVLTF.

The rearrangement links TRBV19 to TRBJ1-2, with D possibly matching TRBD1 (6 bases). V was cut by 2 bases and J by 6 bases, with 10 bases left in between. The CDR3 consists of 13 residues. Germline V gives CDR1 LNHDA, CDR2 SQIVND (reference sequence). This CDR3 is CASSILGGDGYTF. In DNA form, the CDR3 reads TGTGCCAGTAGTATACTTGGGGGCGATGGCTACACCTTC.

J is TRBJ2-2 and V is TRBV6-5, with 7 positions matching TRBD2. Germline assignment: CDR1 MNHEY and CDR2 SVGAGI. The CDR3 extends over 15 amino acids. J gave up 5 bases and V 2 bases, and 5 bases lay outside the gene matches. CDR3 DNA: TGTGCCAGCAGTTACACCCAGGGAGGGACCGGGGAGCTGTTTTTT. Translated: CASSYTQGGTGELFF.

The chain combines TRBV7-2 with TRBJ2-5; 9 positions agree with TRBD2. Germline CDR1 reads SGHTA; CDR2 reads FQGNSA. With V trimmed by 2 bases and J by 1 base, 5 bases remained unmatched. The CDR3 is 16 residues long. The CDR3 DNA reads as TGTGCCAGCAGCTTAAACCCTAGCGGGGCCCAAGAGACCCAGTACTTC. Translated: CASSLNPSGAQETQYF.

The genes are TRBV11-2 and TRBJ2-7; D perhaps matches TRBD1 (5 bases). CDR3 length: 11 residues. Germline CDR1 SGHAT, CDR2 FQNNGV. V was pared by 8 bases and J by 9 bases, with 14 bases between. The CDR3 loop is CASQGAGAQYF. Written as DNA, the CDR3 is TGTGCCAGCCAAGGGGCCGGTGCGCAGTACTTC.

This chain connects TRBV19 to TRBJ1-4; a possible D gene is TRBD1 (5 bases). V lost 3 bases and J lost 1, with 9 bases in between. Germline CDR1 is LNHDA and CDR2 is SQIVND (reference sequence). CDR3 length equals 15 residues. This CDR3 reads CASSIPQGTNEKLFF. Written as DNA, the CDR3 is TGTGCCAGTAGTATTCCGCAGGGAACTAATGAAAAACTGTTTTTT.

V is TRBV5-4 and J is TRBJ2-1; TRBD1 might be the D (6 bases). V gave up 4 bases and J gave up 12 bases, with 17 bases separating them. Looked up from germline, CDR1 is SGHNT and CDR2 is YYREEE (reference sequence). The CDR3 extends over 13 amino acids. CDR3 DNA: TGTGCCAGCAGCCTGATACAGGGAACATGGCAGTTCTTC. This codes for CASSLIQGTWQFF.

The CDR3 bases are TGTGCCAGCAGCTTAAGGGGACAGGGAGTGGGTGGCTACACCTTC. This codes for CASSLRGQGVGGYTF. The chain links TRBV7-3 to TRBJ1-2; 9 nucleotides line up with TRBD1. Germline V gene data show CDR1 as SGHTA and CDR2 as FQGTGA. CDR3 length: 15 residues. V was clipped by 1 base and J by 7 bases; unmatched bases: 7. Based on the CDR3 plus reference TRBV7-3 and TRBJ1-2, the full variable domain is GAGVSQTPSNKVTEKGKYVELRCDPISGHTALYWYRQSLGQGPEFLIYFQGTGAADDSGLPNDRFFAVRPEGSVSTLKIQRTERGDSAVYLCASSLRGQGVGGYTFGSGTRLTVV.

This chain links TRBV19 with TRBJ1-2; weak D call: TRBD1 (6 bases). V was shortened by 5 bases and J by 6 bases, with 10 bases between the two germline ends. CDR3 length: 12 residues. Germline-derived CDR1 and CDR2 are LNHDA and SQIVND (reference sequence). CDR3 amino acids: CASSLQGNGYTF. The CDR3 nucleotides read TGTGCCAGTAGTTTACAGGGAAATGGCTACACCTTC.

The chain carries TRBV28 and TRBJ1-1; D possibly corresponds to TRBD1 (5 bases). V lost 4 bases and J lost 11, with 14 bases in between. The CDR3 is 12 amino acids. Per the germline V gene, CDR1 is MDHEN and CDR2 is SYDVKM. This CDR3 reads CASSSMGGKAFF. CDR3 DNA: TGTGCCAGCAGTTCTATGGGGGGTAAGGCTTTCTTT.

The V call is TRBV4-1, the J call TRBJ2-7; D possibly corresponds to TRBD1 (7 bases). CDR1 MGHRA and CDR2 YSYEKL come from the germline V gene. Trimming removed 0 bases at V and 6 bases at J, with 18 bases between. The CDR3 spans 16 residues. Written as DNA, the CDR3 is TGCGCCAGCAGCCAAGACGGAGCGGCAGGGGGAGGCGAGCAGTACTTC. Its translation is CASSQDGAAGGGEQYF.

The chain joins TRBV28 to TRBJ1-1, with TRBD1 matching 7 bases. Germline CDR1 and CDR2: MDHEN and SYDVKM. V lost 6 bases and J lost 4; bases outside the gene matches: 14. The CDR3 covers 16 residues. The CDR3 region has the DNA TGTGCCAGCAGCCCAAGACAGGGCTGGCGGTTCACTGAAGCTTTCTTT. Encoded protein: CASSPRQGWRFTEAFF.

The V gene is TRBV24-1, the J gene TRBJ2-3; TRBD1 is a possible D gene (5 bases). CDR1 KGHDR and CDR2 SFDVKD come from the germline V gene. This CDR3 region has 13 residues. V lost 10 bases and J lost 3, with 13 bases in between. The CDR3 region has the DNA TGTGCCACAGGGGTTGAAGTTACAGATACGCAGTATTTT. Translated, it gives CATGVEVTDTQYF.

This clone was seen just once. This sequence joins TRBV11-2 and TRBJ1-1; D might be TRBD1 (6 bases). Trimming shortened V by 2 bases and J by 6 bases, and 13 bases separated the two germline ends. The V gene's germline CDR1 is SGHAT and CDR2 FQNNGV. The CDR3 contains 14 residues. CDR3 amino acids: CASSLNRGASEAFF. In nucleotides, the CDR3 is TGTGCCAGCAGCTTAAACCGGGGGGCGTCTGAAGCTTTCTTT.

The V gene is TRBV5-6, the J gene TRBJ2-7; D uncertain. The length of the CDR3 is 12 residues. The germline V gene encodes CDR1 SGHDT and CDR2 YYEEEE. The germline V and J ends were trimmed by 4 bases and 9 bases, with 14 bases remaining between them. Here the CDR3 reads CASSVDTAMQYF. The DNA for the CDR3 is TGTGCCAGCAGCGTAGACACCGCCATGCAGTACTTC. The full variable domain, its missing parts supplied by reference TRBV5-6 and TRBJ2-7, is DAGVTQSPTHLIKTRGQQVTLRCSPKSGHDTVSWYQQALGQGPQFIFQYYEEEERQRGNFPDRFSGHQFPNYSSELNVNALLLGDSALYLCASSVDTAMQYFGPGTRLTVT.